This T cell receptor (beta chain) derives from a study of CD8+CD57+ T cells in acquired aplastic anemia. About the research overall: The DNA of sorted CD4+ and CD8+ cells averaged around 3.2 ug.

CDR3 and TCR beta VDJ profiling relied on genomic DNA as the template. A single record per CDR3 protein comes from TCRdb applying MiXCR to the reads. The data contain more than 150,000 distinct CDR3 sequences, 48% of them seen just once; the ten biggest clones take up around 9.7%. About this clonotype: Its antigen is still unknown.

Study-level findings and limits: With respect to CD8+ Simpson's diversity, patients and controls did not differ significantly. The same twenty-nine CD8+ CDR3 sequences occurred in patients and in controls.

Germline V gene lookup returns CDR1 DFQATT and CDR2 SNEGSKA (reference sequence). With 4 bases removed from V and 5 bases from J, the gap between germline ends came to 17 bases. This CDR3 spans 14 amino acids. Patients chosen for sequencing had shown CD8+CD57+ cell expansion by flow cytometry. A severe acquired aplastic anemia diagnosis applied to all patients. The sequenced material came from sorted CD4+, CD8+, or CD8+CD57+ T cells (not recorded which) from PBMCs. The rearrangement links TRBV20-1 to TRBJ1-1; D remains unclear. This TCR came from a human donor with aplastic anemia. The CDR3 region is CSAKVPSRTTEAFF. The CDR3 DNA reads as TGCAGTGCTAAGGTCCCGAGTAGGACGACTGAAGCTTTCTTT.